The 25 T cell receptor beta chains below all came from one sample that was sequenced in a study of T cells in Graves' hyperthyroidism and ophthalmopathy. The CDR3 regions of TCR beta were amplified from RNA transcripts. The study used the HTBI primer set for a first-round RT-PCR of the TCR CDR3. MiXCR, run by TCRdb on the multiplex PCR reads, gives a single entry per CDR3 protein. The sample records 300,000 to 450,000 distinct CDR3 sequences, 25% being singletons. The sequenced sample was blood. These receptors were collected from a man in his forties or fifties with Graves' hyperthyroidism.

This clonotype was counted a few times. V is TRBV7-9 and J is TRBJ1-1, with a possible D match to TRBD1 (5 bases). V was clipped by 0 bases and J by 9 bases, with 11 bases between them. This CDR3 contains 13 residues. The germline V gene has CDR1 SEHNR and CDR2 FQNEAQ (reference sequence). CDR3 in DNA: TGTGCCAGCAGCTTAGCAGGGGCCGGCAAAGCTTTCTTT. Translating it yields CASSLAGAGKAFF.

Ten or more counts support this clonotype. This CDR3 reads CASSLVRSSQETQYF. CDR3 sequence (DNA): TGTGCCAGCAGCTTAGTGAGGAGTTCCCAAGAGACCCAGTACTTC. The chain has TRBV7-9 and TRBJ2-5; D gene ambiguous. V gave up 1 base and J gave up 1 base, with 10 bases separating them. This CDR3 has 15 residues. Germline CDR1 is SEHNR and CDR2 is FQNEAQ (reference sequence).

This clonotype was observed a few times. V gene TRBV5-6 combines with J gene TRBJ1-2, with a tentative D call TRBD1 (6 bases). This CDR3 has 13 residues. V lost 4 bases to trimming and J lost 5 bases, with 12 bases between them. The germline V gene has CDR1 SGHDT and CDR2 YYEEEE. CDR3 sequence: CASSVDRRYGYTF. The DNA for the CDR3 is TGTGCCAGCAGCGTCGACAGGCGATATGGCTACACCTTC. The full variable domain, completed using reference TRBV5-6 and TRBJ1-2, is DAGVTQSPTHLIKTRGQQVTLRCSPKSGHDTVSWYQQALGQGPQFIFQYYEEEERQRGNFPDRFSGHQFPNYSSELNVNALLLGDSALYLCASSVDRRYGYTFGSGTRLTVV.

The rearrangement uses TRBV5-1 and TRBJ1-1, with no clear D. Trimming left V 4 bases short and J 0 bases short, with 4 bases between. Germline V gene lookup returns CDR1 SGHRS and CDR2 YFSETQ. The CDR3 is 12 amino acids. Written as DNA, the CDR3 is TGCGCCAGCAGCAACATGAACACTGAAGCTTTCTTT. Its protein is CASSNMNTEAFF. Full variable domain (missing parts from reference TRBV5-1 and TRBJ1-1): KAGVTQTPRYLIKTRGQQVTLSCSPISGHRSVSWYQQTPGQGLQFLFEYFSETQRNKGNFPGRFSGRQFSNSRSEMNVSTLELGDSALYLCASSNMNTEAFFGQGTRLTVV.

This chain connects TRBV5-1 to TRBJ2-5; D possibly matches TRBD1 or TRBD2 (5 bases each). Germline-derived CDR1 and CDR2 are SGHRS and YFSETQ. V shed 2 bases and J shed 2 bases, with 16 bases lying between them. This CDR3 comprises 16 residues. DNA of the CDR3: TGCGCCAGCAGCTTCGGGACGGATATAACTCAAGAGACCCAGTACTTC. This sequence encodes CASSFGTDITQETQYF. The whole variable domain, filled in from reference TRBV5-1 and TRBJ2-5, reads KAGVTQTPRYLIKTRGQQVTLSCSPISGHRSVSWYQQTPGQGLQFLFEYFSETQRNKGNFPGRFSGRQFSNSRSEMNVSTLELGDSALYLCASSFGTDITQETQYFGPGTRLLVL.

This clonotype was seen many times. CDR3 region: CASSSRQGNIQYF. The CDR3 DNA reads TGCGCCAGCAGCAGCAGACAGGGGAACATTCAGTACTTC. The chain combines TRBV5-1 with TRBJ2-4, with TRBD1 matching 8 bases. Germline assignment: CDR1 SGHRS and CDR2 YFSETQ. CDR3 length equals 13 residues. V was pared by 4 bases and J by 7 bases, with 4 bases of the junction left unmatched. The full variable domain, its missing parts supplied by reference TRBV5-1 and TRBJ2-4, is KAGVTQTPRYLIKTRGQQVTLSCSPISGHRSVSWYQQTPGQGLQFLFEYFSETQRNKGNFPGRFSGRQFSNSRSEMNVSTLELGDSALYLCASSSRQGNIQYFGAGTRLSVL.

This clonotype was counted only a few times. The CDR3 sequence: CSVEGQGMGTDTQYF. CDR3 DNA sequence: TGCAGCGTTGAAGGACAGGGAATGGGCACAGATACGCAGTATTTT. The chain recombines TRBV29-1 with TRBJ2-3; 7 bases align to TRBD1. CDR3 length: 15 amino acids. V gave up 1 base and J gave up 1 base; unmatched junction bases: 5. The germline V gene has CDR1 SQVTM and CDR2 ANQGSEA.

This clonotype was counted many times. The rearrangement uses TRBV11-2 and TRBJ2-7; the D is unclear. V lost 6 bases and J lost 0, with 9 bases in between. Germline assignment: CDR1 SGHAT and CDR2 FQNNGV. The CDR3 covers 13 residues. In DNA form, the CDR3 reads TGTGCCAGCAGACCGGCTAGCTCCTACGAGCAGTACTTC. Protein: CASRPASSYEQYF.

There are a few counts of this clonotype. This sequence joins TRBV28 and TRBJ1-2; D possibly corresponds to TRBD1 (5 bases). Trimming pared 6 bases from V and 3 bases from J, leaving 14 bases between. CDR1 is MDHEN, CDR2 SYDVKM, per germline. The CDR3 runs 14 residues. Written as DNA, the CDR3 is TGTGCCAGCAGGGGGACCCCGGTGGACTATGGCTACACCTTC. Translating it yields CASRGTPVDYGYTF.

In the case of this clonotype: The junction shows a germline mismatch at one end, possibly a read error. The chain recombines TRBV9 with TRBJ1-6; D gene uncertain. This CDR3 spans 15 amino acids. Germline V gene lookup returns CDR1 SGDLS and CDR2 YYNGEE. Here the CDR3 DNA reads TGTGCCAGCAGCGTAGGCACACGGGCGGATTCACCCCCCCACTTT. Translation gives CASSVGTRADSPPHF.

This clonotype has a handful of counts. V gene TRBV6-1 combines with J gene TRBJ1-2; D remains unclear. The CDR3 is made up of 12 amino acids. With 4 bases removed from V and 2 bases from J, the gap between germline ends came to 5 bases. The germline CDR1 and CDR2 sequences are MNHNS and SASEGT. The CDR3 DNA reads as TGTGCCAGCAGTGTTGAGAACTATGGCTACACCTTC. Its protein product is CASSVENYGYTF.

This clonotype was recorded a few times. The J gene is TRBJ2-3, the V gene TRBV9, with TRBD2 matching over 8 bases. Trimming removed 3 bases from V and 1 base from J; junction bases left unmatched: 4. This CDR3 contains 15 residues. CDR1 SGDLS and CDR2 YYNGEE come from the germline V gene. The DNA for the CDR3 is TGTGCCAGCAGCGCTCGAGCGGGAGGCACAGATACGCAGTATTTT. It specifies CASSARAGGTDTQYF.

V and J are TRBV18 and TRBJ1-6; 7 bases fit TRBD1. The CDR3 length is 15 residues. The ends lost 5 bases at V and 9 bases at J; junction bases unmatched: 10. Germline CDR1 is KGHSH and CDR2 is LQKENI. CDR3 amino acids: CASSSRDSSLSPLHF. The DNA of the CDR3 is TGTGCCAGCTCATCCCGGGACAGCAGCCTTTCACCCCTCCACTTT.

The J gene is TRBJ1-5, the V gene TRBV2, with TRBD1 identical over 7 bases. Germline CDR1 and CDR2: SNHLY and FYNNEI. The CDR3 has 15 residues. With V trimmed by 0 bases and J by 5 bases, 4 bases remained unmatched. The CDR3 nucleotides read TGTGCCAGCAGTGAAGCACGGACAGGTTATCAGCCCCAGCATTTT. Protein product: CASSEARTGYQPQHF.

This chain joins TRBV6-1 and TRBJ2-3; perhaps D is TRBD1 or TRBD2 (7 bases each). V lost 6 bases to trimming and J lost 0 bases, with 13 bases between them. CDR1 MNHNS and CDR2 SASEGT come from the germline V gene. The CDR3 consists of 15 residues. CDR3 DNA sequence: TGTGCCAGCAGCAGGGGGGGAGGAAGCACAGATACGCAGTATTTT. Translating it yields CASSRGGGSTDTQYF.

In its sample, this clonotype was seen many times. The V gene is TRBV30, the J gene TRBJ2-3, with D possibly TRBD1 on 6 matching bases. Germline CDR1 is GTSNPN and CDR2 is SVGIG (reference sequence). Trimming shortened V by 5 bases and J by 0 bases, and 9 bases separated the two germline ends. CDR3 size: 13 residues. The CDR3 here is CAWGTFSTDTQYF. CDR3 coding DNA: TGTGCCTGGGGGACATTTAGCACAGATACGCAGTATTTT.

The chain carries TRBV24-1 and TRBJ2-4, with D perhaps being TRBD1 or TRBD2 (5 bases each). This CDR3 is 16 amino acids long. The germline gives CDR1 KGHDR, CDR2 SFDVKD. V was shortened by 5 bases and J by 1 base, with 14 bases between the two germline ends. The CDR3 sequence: CATSAPSGAAKNIQYF. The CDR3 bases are TGTGCCACCAGTGCCCCATCCGGGGCGGCCAAAAACATTCAGTACTTC.

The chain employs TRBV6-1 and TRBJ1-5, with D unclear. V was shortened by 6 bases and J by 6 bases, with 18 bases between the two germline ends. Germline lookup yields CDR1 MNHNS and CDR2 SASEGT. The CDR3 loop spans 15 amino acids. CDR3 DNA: TGTGCCAGCAGCATGACGGGTTCCATGGCTCAGCCCCAGCATTTT. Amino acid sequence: CASSMTGSMAQPQHF.

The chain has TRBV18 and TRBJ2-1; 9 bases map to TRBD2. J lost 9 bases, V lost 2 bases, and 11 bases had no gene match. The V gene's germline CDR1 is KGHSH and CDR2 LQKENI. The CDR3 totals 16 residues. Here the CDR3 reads CASSPGLLAGVGEQFF. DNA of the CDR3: TGTGCCAGCTCACCAGGATTGTTAGCGGGAGTGGGTGAGCAGTTCTTC.

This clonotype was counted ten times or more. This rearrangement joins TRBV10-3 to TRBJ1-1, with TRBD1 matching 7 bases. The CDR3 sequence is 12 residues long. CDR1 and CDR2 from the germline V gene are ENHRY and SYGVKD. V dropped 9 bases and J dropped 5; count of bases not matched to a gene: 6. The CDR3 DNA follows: TGTGCCATACGGACAGGAGGGACTGAAGCTTTCTTT. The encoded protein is CAIRTGGTEAFF.

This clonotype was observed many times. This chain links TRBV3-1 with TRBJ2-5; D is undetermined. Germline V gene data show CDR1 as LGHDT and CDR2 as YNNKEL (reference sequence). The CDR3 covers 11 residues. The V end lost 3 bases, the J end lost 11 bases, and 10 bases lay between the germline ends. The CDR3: CASSHTGGQYF. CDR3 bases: TGTGCCAGCAGCCATACCGGTGGTCAGTACTTC.

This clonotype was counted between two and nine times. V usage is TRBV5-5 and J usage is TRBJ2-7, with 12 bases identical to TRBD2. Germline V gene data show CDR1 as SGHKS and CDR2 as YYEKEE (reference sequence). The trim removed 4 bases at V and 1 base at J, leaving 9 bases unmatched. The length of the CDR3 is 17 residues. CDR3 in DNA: TGTGCCAGCAGCAACCGACTAGCGGGGGAAAAATCCTACGAGCAGTACTTC. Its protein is CASSNRLAGEKSYEQYF.

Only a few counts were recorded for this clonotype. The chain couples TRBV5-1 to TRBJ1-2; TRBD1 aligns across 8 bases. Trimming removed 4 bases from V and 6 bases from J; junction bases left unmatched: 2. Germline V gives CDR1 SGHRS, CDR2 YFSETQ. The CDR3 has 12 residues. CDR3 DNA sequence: TGCGCCAGCAGCCCGGACAGGGATGGCTACACCTTC. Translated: CASSPDRDGYTF.

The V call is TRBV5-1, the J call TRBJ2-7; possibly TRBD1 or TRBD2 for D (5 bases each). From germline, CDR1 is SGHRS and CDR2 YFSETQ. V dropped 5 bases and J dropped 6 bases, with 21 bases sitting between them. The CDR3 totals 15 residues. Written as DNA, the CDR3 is TGCGCCAGCAGGGTAAGGGACGTAGGATTATTCGAGCAGTACTTC. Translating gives CASRVRDVGLFEQYF.

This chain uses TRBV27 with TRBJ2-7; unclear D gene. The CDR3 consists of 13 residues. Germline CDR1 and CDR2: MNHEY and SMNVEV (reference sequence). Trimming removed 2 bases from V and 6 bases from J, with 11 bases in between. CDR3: CASSLGQASEQYF. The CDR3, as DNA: TGTGCCAGCAGTTTAGGGCAGGCGAGCGAGCAGTACTTC.